These T cell receptor beta chains were read from a single sample in a study of regulatory T cells in long-lasting Graves disease. TCRdb fed the multiplex PCR reads into MiXCR, producing one record per CDR3 protein. The table shows hundreds of thousands of distinct CDR3 sequences, with 12% occurring only once. The data also belong to a second study, concerning T cells in Graves' hyperthyroidism and ophthalmopathy.

Material: peripheral blood mononuclear cells (PBMCs), obtained at new diagnosis, from a patient treated with antithyroid drugs. The source of these receptors is a woman under 40 with Graves disease. Each CDR3 is given with its conserved first and last residue. Each record gives: clone size, J gene, V gene, D gene, CDR3 protein, CDR3 DNA. The D gene is left open where the match is weak. Size tells how often a clone was seen (once, few, many) or the class of an expanded clone, and some rows leave it out.

>many|TRBJ1-3|TRBV11-2|NA
CASSLGDQRHTIYF
TGTGCCAGCAGCTTAGGGGACCAACGGCACACCATATATTTT
>many|TRBJ1-2|TRBV6-2/TRBV6-3|NA
CASRSSDRLYGYTF
TGTGCCAGCAGAAGCTCGGACCGACTCTATGGCTACACCTTC
>many|TRBJ1-6|TRBV6-5|NA
CASSYSGFLQLDNSPLHF
TGTGCCAGCAGTTATTCGGGGTTTCTGCAACTAGATAATTCACCCCTCCACTTT
>NA|TRBJ2-5|TRBV12-3/TRBV12-4|TRBD2
CASSPWGRAGGLETQYF
TGTGCCAGCAGCCCATGGGGTCGGGCGGGAGGTTTAGAGACCCAGTACTTC
>NA|TRBJ2-6|TRBV24-1|NA
CATSDPREVVTSGANVLTF
TGTGCCACCAGTGACCCTAGGGAGGTCGTAACCTCTGGGGCCAACGTCCTGACTTTC
>few|TRBJ2-7|TRBV18|TRBD2
CASSPPGGEYEQYF
TGTGCCAGCTCACCACCGGGAGGGGAATACGAGCAGTACTTC
>many|TRBJ2-3|TRBV24-1|TRBD1
CATSDRSPGQDRRPDTQYF
TGTGCCACCAGTGATCGTTCTCCGGGACAGGACCGGCGGCCAGATACGCAGTATTTT
>NA|TRBJ1-1|TRBV2|NA
CASSGARVNTEAFF
TGTGCCAGCAGTGGGGCCAGGGTGAACACTGAAGCTTTCTTT
>many|TRBJ2-1|TRBV29-1|NA
CSVALAFYNEQFF
TGCAGCGTCGCCTTGGCCTTCTACAATGAGCAGTTCTTC
>few|TRBJ2-5|TRBV11-2|NA
CASSRQSRETQYF
TGTGCCAGCAGCAGACAGAGTAGAGAGACCCAGTACTTC
>NA|TRBJ2-7|TRBV7-6|NA
CAGSTQGTSYEQYF
TGTGCCGGCAGCACCCAGGGGACTTCCTACGAGCAGTACTTC
>few|TRBJ2-1|TRBV6-1|TRBD2
CASSPREGNEQFF
TGTGCCAGCAGTCCGAGGGAGGGCAATGAGCAGTTCTTC
>many|TRBJ2-3|TRBV11-2|NA
CASSSLRTDTQYF
TGTGCCAGCAGTTCTCTCCGCACAGATACGCAGTATTTT